This TCR beta chain came from a study of blood T cell repertoires in COVID-19. Across the whole study: Spain, Italy and the United States supplied samples that represented acute and convalescent COVID-19. In each case, the material was cDNA or gDNA derived from T cells, B-cell-depleted T cells, or PBMCs.

In the original processing: Amplification with reference gene primers provided the estimates of nucleated cell counts. Using immunoSEQ multiplex PCR, the repertoire was profiled, and TCRdb retains in-frame clones only, with some absent. V and J calls plus clone size are reproduced from that table; the DNA served to infer D and trimming. The profile shows about 67,000 clones, less than 90% of them singletons. Germline CDR1 SNHLY, CDR2 FYNNEI. V trimming: 11 bases; J trimming: 4 bases; junction bases outside the gene matches: 8. The CDR3 length is 13 residues. The genes are TRBV2 and TRBJ1-2, with 9 bases matching TRBD1. The origin of this receptor is a man aged 45 to 65 with active COVID-19. The sample taken for sequencing was peripheral blood. For the CDR3, the DNA is TGTGCCGGCGCTCGACAGGGGGGCTATGGCTACACCTTC. Its protein is CAGARQGGYGYTF.